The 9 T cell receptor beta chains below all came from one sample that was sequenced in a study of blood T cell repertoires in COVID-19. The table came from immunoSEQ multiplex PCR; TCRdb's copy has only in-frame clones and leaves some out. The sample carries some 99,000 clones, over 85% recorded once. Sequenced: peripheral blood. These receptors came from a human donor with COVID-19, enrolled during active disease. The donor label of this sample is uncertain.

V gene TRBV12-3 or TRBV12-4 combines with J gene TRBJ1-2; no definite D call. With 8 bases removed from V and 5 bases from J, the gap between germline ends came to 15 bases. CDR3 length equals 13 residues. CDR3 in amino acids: CASVSRFGYGYTF. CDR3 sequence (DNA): TGTGCCAGCGTCTCGCGGTTCGGGTATGGCTACACCTTC.

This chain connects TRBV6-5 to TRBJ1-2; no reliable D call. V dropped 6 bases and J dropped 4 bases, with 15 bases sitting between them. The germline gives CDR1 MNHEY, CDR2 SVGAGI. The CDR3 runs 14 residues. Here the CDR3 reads CASRLNSDIYGYTF. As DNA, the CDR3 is TGTGCCAGCAGGCTGAATAGTGATATCTATGGCTACACCTTC.

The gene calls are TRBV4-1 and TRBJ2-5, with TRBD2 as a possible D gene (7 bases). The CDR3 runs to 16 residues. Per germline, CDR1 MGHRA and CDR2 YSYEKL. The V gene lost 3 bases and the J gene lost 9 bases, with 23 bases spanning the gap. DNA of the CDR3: TGCGCCAGCAGCCAGCCTACGGGGGGCAGGGGAGTAGCCCAGTACTTC. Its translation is CASSQPTGGRGVAQYF.

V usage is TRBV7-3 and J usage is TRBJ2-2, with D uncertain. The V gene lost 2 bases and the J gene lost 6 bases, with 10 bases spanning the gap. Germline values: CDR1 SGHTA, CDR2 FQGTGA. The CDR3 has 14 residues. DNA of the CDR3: TGTGCCAGCAGCTTAGCAACCGGAGCCGGGGAGCTGTTTTTT. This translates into CASSLATGAGELFF.

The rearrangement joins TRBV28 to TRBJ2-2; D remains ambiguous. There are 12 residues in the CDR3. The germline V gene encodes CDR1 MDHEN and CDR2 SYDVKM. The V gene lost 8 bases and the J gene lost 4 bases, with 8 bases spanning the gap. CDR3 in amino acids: CASERFTGELFF. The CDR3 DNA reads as TGTGCCAGCGAGAGATTCACCGGGGAGCTGTTTTTT.

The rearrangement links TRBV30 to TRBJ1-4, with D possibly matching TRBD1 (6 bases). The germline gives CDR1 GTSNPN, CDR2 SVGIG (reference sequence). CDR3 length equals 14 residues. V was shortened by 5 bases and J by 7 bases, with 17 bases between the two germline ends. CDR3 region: CAWGNGGGFEKLFF. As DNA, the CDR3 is TGTGCCTGGGGGAATGGGGGGGGCTTTGAAAAACTGTTTTTT.

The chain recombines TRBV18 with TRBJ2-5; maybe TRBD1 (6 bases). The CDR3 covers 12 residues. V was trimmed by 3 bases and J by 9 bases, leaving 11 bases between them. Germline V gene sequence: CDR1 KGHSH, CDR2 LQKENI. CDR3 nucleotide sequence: TGTGCCAGCTCACCCGACACAGGGCCCCAGTACTTC. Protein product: CASSPDTGPQYF.

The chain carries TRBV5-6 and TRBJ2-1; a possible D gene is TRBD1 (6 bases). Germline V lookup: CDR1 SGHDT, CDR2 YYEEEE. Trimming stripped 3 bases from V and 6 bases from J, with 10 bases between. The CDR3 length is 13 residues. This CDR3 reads CASSSGERNEQFF. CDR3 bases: TGTGCCAGCAGCTCAGGGGAGCGCAATGAGCAGTTCTTC.

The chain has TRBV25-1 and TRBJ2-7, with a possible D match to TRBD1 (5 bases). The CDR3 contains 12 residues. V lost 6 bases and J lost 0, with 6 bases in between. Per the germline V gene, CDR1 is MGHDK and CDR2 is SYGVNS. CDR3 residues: CASSDSSYEQYF. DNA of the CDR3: TGTGCCAGCAGCGACAGCTCCTACGAGCAGTACTTC.